This entry concerns a single T cell receptor (beta chain). As yet, its antigen is unknown. The data were taken from a study of glioma-infiltrating T cells after dendritic cell vaccination. Produced via immunoSEQ multiplex PCR; TCRdb's table is partial and in-frame only. The sample records approximately 99,000 clones, approximately 80% being singletons. Stated time point: after dendritic cell vaccination, including at tumor progression/relapse. The length of the CDR3 is 16 residues. The V gene end was trimmed by 5 bases and the J gene end by 4 bases; junction bases not matched to a gene: 10. Germline CDR1 is LNHDA and CDR2 is SQIVND (reference sequence). Study conclusions and caveats: Estimated pretreatment TIL content predicted outcome after dendritic cell vaccination.

This specimen was blood, taken after dendritic cell vaccination. The V and J genes are TRBV19 and TRBJ1-1, with TRBD1 identical over 10 bases. This TCR came from a human donor with glioblastoma. The CDR3 protein is CASSSKTGGASTEAFF. In DNA form, the CDR3 reads TGTGCCAGTAGTTCCAAGACAGGGGGCGCGTCCACTGAAGCTTTCTTT.